This record concerns one T cell receptor (beta chain) sequence. Its specificity is not known. This sample is drawn from a study of shared clonotypes between healthy human individuals. Study-level results: Clonotypes not shared had lower generation probabilities than those common to all four donors. For naive CD4 cells, 4% to 5% of clonotypes were shared across a few donors.

For every subset, genomic DNA was evenly distributed across several immunoSEQ plates. Sorted-subset replicate PCRs used around 200 ng DNA, around 27,000 T cell genomes. This table comes from immunoSEQ multiplex PCR, and its TCRdb copy is limited to in-frame clones, with some not included. This sample has around 1.6 million clones, with about 98% found just once. This CDR3 has 15 amino acids. The sequence was obtained from a man aged 25 to 45 in good health. Sequencing was carried out using naive CD4+ T cells sorted from blood. The subset is: CD45RA+ positively selected. This chain connects TRBV21-1 to TRBJ2-7; the table's D gene call, TRBD1, was not cross checked with the DNA. TRBV21-1 is shown as a pseudogene. The CDR3 region has the DNA TGTGCCAGCGGGAACGGGACAGGGGGCATCTACGAGCAGTACTTC. It translates to CASGNGTGGIYEQYF.